Listed here are 9 T cell receptor beta chains from one sample, sequenced in a study of blood T cell repertoires in COVID-19. Here immunoSEQ multiplex PCR was the method, and the copy in TCRdb shows in-frame clones only, minus some. This sample has 300,000 to 350,000 clones; around 91% occur once, and the top ten carry more than 3%. Sample: peripheral blood. The receptors come from a woman between 18 and 30 years old who had recovered from COVID-19.

CDR3 region: CASSQSRLLLACSYEQYV. CDR3 nucleotide sequence: TGCGCCAGCAGTCAATCTCGTCTCCTTTTAGCCTGCTCCTACGAGCAGTACGTC. The chain has TRBV23-1 and TRBJ2-7; no clear D. TRBV23-1 is an ORF; its function is uncertain. Between the trimmed V and J ends, which lost 0 bases and 0 bases, there was a span of 18 bases. The CDR3 contains 18 residues.

The gene calls are TRBV9 and TRBJ1-2; the D is unclear. The length of the CDR3 is 15 residues. The V gene's germline CDR1 is SGDLS and CDR2 YYNGEE. V lost 1 base and J 2 bases, leaving 12 bases between the germline ends. CDR3 coding DNA: TGTGCCAGCAGCGTAAACCCGGGTTCAAACTATGGCTACACCTTC. Protein: CASSVNPGSNYGYTF.

The chain combines TRBV6-6 with TRBJ1-3; no firm D call. The CDR3 runs to 13 residues. V lost 6 bases, J lost 1 base, and 7 bases lay in between. Germline V gives CDR1 MNHNY, CDR2 SVGAGI (reference sequence). The CDR3 spells CASSTLSGNTIYF. As DNA, the CDR3 is TGTGCCAGCAGCACCCTATCTGGAAACACCATATATTTT.

CDR3 sequence: CASSWGLAGPSSGELFF. As DNA, the CDR3 is TGTGCCAGCAGTTGGGGACTAGCGGGGCCCTCGAGCGGGGAGCTGTTTTTT. The chain combines TRBV27 with TRBJ2-2, with TRBD2 matching over 13 bases. Germline V CDR1 and CDR2: MNHEY, SMNVEV (reference sequence). Germline trimming cut 4 bases from V and 7 bases from J; bases unmatched to any gene: 9. The CDR3 length is 17 residues.

This clone appeared a single time. This chain joins TRBV5-6 and TRBJ1-1; perhaps TRBD1 as D (6 bases). This CDR3 is 15 amino acids long. Germline loops: CDR1 SGHDT, CDR2 YYEEEE. V lost 6 bases and J 4 bases, leaving 19 bases between the germline ends. The CDR3 region is CASKPQWGRSTEAFF. The CDR3 DNA sequence: TGTGCCAGCAAACCACAATGGGGGCGTAGCACTGAAGCTTTCTTT.

Written as DNA, the CDR3 is TGTGCCAGCAGCCCACGACTAGCGGGATTCCAAGAGACCCAGTACTTC. This sequence encodes CASSPRLAGFQETQYF. J is TRBJ2-5 and V is TRBV6-6; 11 positions match TRBD2. From germline, CDR1 is MNHNY and CDR2 SVGAGI (reference sequence). CDR3 size: 16 residues. With V trimmed by 6 bases and J by 1 base, 7 bases remained unmatched.

The V call is TRBV30, the J call TRBJ2-1; TRBD2 is a possible D gene (6 bases). Trimming removed 0 bases at V and 6 bases at J, with 18 bases between. The germline CDR1 and CDR2 sequences are GTSNPN and SVGIG (reference sequence). The CDR3 runs to 16 residues. The CDR3 DNA follows: TGTGCCTGGAGTGTACGTTGGACTACGAGCTCCAATGAGCAGTTCTTC. It is translated as CAWSVRWTTSSNEQFF.

The genes are TRBV5-4 and TRBJ2-7; D is perhaps TRBD2 (6 bases). Looked up from germline, CDR1 is SGHNT and CDR2 is YYREEE (reference sequence). The CDR3 runs to 15 residues. Trimming stripped 4 bases from V and 0 bases from J, with 14 bases between. CDR3 loop: CASSPQGLPSYEQYV. CDR3 DNA sequence: TGTGCCAGCAGCCCCCAGGGACTCCCCTCCTACGAGCAGTACGTC.

The V gene is TRBV3-1 (or the pseudogene TRBV3-2), the J gene TRBJ2-5, with 9 bases matching TRBD2. Germline-derived CDR1 and CDR2 are LGHDT and YNNKEL (reference sequence). Losses at the gene ends were 7 bases for V and 5 bases for J; bases not matched to a gene: 5. CDR3 size: 13 residues. CDR3 region: CASTGLAIETQYF. The CDR3 DNA reads TGTGCCAGCACCGGACTAGCGATTGAGACCCAGTACTTC.